These 8 T cell receptor beta chains came from one sample sequenced in a study of T cell repertoires in cytomegalovirus infection. TCRdb processed the reads anew with MiXCR; each CDR3 protein has one entry. The sample consists of 650,000 to 900,000 distinct CDR3 sequences, about 28% of them appearing once. Which antigens these TCRs recognize remains unknown. Source: cultured CD8+ T cells from PBMCs, taken from culture after CMV antigen stimulation. The receptor source for this set is a human donor in good health (CMV status not recorded). Some clones in this sample may be carry-over from other donors' samples.

In this sample, this clonotype turned up a few times. The V gene is TRBV7-6, the J gene TRBJ2-2; D is undetermined. CDR1 is SGHVS and CDR2 is FNYEAQ in the germline V gene. V lost 5 bases, J lost 0 bases, and 13 bases lay in between. This CDR3 contains 16 residues. DNA of the CDR3: TGTGCCAGCAGCCATCGCAGGTTATCGAACACCGGGGAGCTGTTTTTT. Translation: CASSHRRLSNTGELFF.

The gene calls are TRBV20-1 and TRBJ2-7; TRBD2 agrees at 8 bases. The germline V gene encodes CDR1 DFQATT and CDR2 SNEGSKA (reference sequence). Trimming took 0 bases from V and 4 from J; bases not matched to a gene: 8. This CDR3 comprises 15 residues. The CDR3 protein is CSARDRESGGYEQYV. CDR3 DNA: TGCAGTGCTAGAGATCGGGAAAGCGGGGGATACGAGCAGTACGTC.

There are many counts of this clonotype. The chain joins TRBV4-1 to TRBJ2-3, with 7 bases aligning to TRBD2. The CDR3 runs to 15 residues. The germline V gene has CDR1 MGHRA and CDR2 YSYEKL. The V gene end was trimmed by 2 bases and the J gene end by 1 base; junction bases not matched to a gene: 3. CDR3 protein: CASSQKRGGTDTQYF. The DNA for the CDR3 is TGCGCCAGCAGCCAAAAGCGGGGCGGCACAGATACGCAGTATTTT.

This clonotype appeared many times. V usage is TRBV7-8 and J usage is TRBJ2-7, with 9 bases that match TRBD2. Germline V lookup: CDR1 SGHVS, CDR2 FQNEAQ. The CDR3 extends over 16 amino acids. Germline trimming cut 5 bases from V and 6 bases from J; bases unmatched to any gene: 14. The CDR3 loop is CASSRPQAGGQAEQYF. The CDR3 DNA reads as TGTGCCAGCAGCCGTCCCCAGGCGGGGGGGCAGGCCGAGCAGTACTTC.

This chain connects TRBV19 to TRBJ2-1; no clear D gene. The germline V and J ends were trimmed by 7 bases and 3 bases, with 10 bases remaining between them. The CDR3 sequence is 13 residues long. Germline CDR1 and CDR2: LNHDA and SQIVND (reference sequence). The CDR3 DNA sequence: TGTGCCAGTACCATGGACGGCTACAATGAGCAGTTCTTC. As protein: CASTMDGYNEQFF.

There are a few counts of this clonotype. The V gene is TRBV7-9, the J gene TRBJ1-1; tentative D call: TRBD1 (5 bases). The CDR3 spans 13 residues. The V and J ends lost 7 bases and 3 bases respectively, with 12 bases between them. Germline values: CDR1 SEHNR, CDR2 FQNEAQ (reference sequence). As DNA, the CDR3 is TGTGCCAGCATCCGGGGGGACGACACTGAAGCTTTCTTT. Its translation is CASIRGDDTEAFF.

This clonotype appeared a few times. The chain uses TRBV7-2 and TRBJ2-2; 8 bases match TRBD1. Germline CDR1 is SGHTA and CDR2 is FQGNSA. J lost 0 bases, V lost 5 bases, and 2 bases had no gene match. The CDR3 sequence is 15 residues long. The CDR3 coding sequence is TGTGCCAGCAGCCGGACAGGGTCGAACACCGGGGAGCTGTTTTTT. Its protein is CASSRTGSNTGELFF.

The chain has TRBV24-1 and TRBJ2-3, with 7 nucleotides matching TRBD1. V lost 5 bases and J lost 5; bases outside the gene matches: 6. The CDR3 runs to 14 residues. In germline, CDR1 is KGHDR, CDR2 SFDVKD. The CDR3 coding sequence is TGTGCCACCAGTGGGGACAGTCGTCAAGATACGCAGTATTTT. Residues: CATSGDSRQDTQYF.